These T cell receptor beta chains were read from a single sample in a study of cytomegalovirus exposure and HLA in healthy donors. Only in-frame clones appear in the TCRdb table, and some are missing; sequencing was by immunoSEQ multiplex PCR. The repertoire holds approximately 170,000 clones, with roughly four fifths as singletons. What was sequenced was PBMCs. These receptors were taken from a man in his forties in good health and CMV-seronegative. CDR3s include the opening cysteine and the closing phenylalanine or tryptophan. D genes are given only for firm matches. Size is omitted from some rows. Given values are once, few, many or a class for expanded clones.

>.|TRBD2|TRBJ2-5|TRBV5-1
CASSGGTSGSRQETQYF
TGCGCCAGCAGCGGTGGGACTAGCGGGAGTCGGCAAGAGACCCAGTACTTC
>.|.|TRBJ1-6|TRBV6-5
CASSYGTSNSPLHF
TGTGCCAGCAGTTACGGGACATCTAATTCACCCCTCCACTTT
>.|TRBD2|TRBJ2-1|TRBV9
CASSPPQRESNEQFF
TGTGCCAGCAGCCCCCCCCAGCGGGAGTCCAATGAGCAGTTCTTC
>.|TRBD2|TRBJ2-2|TRBV19
CATETSGRSGELFF
TGTGCCACCGAGACTAGCGGGAGATCCGGGGAGCTGTTTTTT
>.|.|TRBJ2-2|TRBV27
CASSLSTGNTGELFF
TGTGCCAGCAGTTTATCAACAGGGAACACCGGGGAGCTGTTTTTT
>.|TRBD2|TRBJ2-7|TRBV7-9
CASSPIGTSGKYEQYF
TGTGCCAGCAGCCCAATCGGAACTAGCGGGAAGTACGAGCAGTACTTC
>once|TRBD2|TRBJ2-1|TRBV9
CASSEPSGREQFF
TGTGCCAGCAGCGAACCTAGCGGGAGGGAGCAGTTCTTC
>once|.|TRBJ1-3|TRBV5-8
CASILGGSGNTIYF
TGTGCCAGCATCCTAGGGGGATCTGGAAACACCATATATTTT
>.|TRBD2|TRBJ2-7|TRBV7-9
CSSSLLAGGDYEQYF
TGTTCCAGCAGTCTTCTAGCGGGAGGGGACTACGAGCAGTACTTC
>.|TRBD1|TRBJ2-4|TRBV7-9
CASSPRGQVKNIQYF
TGTGCCAGCAGCCCGAGAGGACAGGTTAAAAACATTCAGTACTTC
>.|.|TRBJ2-3|TRBV6-6
CASSYPQGGKDTQYF
TGTGCCAGCAGTTACCCACAGGGGGGGAAGGACACGCAGTATTTT
>.|TRBD1|TRBJ2-7|TRBV7-2
CASRWTGVNYEQYF
TGTGCCAGCAGATGGACAGGAGTAAACTACGAGCAGTACTTC
>.|.|TRBJ2-7|TRBV10-3
CAIRDAQGKSYEQYF
TGTGCCATCAGGGACGCCCAGGGGAAATCCTACGAGCAGTACTTC
>.|TRBD2|TRBJ2-5|TRBV27
CASSLRDGRTQETQYF
TGTGCCAGCAGTTTACGAGACGGGAGGACACAAGAGACCCAGTACTTC
>few|.|TRBJ2-5|TRBV11-2
CASSLRAGVETQYF
TGTGCCAGCAGCCTCAGGGCAGGGGTAGAGACCCAGTACTTC
>.|TRBD2|TRBJ2-3|TRBV29-1
CSVAGGLTDTQYF
TGCAGCGTTGCGGGGGGGCTCACAGATACGCAGTATTTT
>.|.|TRBJ2-6|TRBV11-1
CASSLGYSIPGANVLTF
TGTGCCAGCAGCTTAGGCTATAGCATACCTGGGGCCAACGTCCTGACTTTC
>.|.|TRBJ1-1|TRBV19
CASSPSGGRAAEAFF
TGTGCCAGTAGTCCCTCGGGTGGCAGGGCGGCTGAAGCTTTCTTT
>.|TRBD2|TRBJ2-3|TRBV5-1
CASSPRVSGRRTDTQYF
TGCGCCAGCAGCCCCCGGGTTAGCGGGAGAAGGACAGATACGCAGTATTTT
>.|TRBD1|TRBJ1-2|TRBV7-9
CSSSARDREFGYGYTF
TGTTCCAGCAGCGCCCGGGACAGGGAATTCGGTTATGGCTACACCTTC
>.|.|TRBJ2-7|TRBV19
CASSMWGDSYEQYF
TGTGCCAGTAGTATGTGGGGGGACTCCTACGAGCAGTACTTC
>.|TRBD2|TRBJ2-1|TRBV27
CASSPRIAGGYNEQFF
TGTGCCAGCAGTCCCCGAATAGCGGGAGGCTACAATGAGCAGTTCTTC
>.|.|TRBJ2-6|TRBV25-1
CASSRGGGSGANVLTF
TGTGCCAGCAGTCGAGGGGGGGGCTCTGGGGCCAACGTCCTGACTTTC
>.|.|TRBJ2-3|TRBV6-5
CASSSSDSSRQYF
TGTGCCAGCAGTTCGTCAGACAGCAGCCGTCAGTATTTT
>.|.|TRBJ1-5|TRBV4-1
CASSQDPGESQPQHF
TGCGCCAGCAGCCAAGATCCGGGGGAGAGTCAGCCCCAGCATTTT
>.|TRBD2|TRBJ2-1|TRBV2
CASSERLAGVLENEQFF
TGTGCCAGCAGTGAACGGCTAGCGGGAGTTTTAGAGAATGAGCAGTTCTTC
>.|.|TRBJ2-1|TRBV15
CATSRDRGAHYNEQFF
TGTGCCACCAGCAGAGATCGCGGGGCCCATTACAATGAGCAGTTCTTC
>few|TRBD1|TRBJ1-5|TRBV6-1
CASSDPGQGRSNQPQHF
TGTGCCAGCAGTGACCCCGGACAGGGCCGGAGCAATCAGCCCCAGCATTTT
>.|TRBD2|TRBJ2-7|TRBV5-1
CASSGLGLAGHYEQYF
TGCGCCAGCAGCGGGCTAGGACTAGCGGGACACTACGAGCAGTACTTC
>.|TRBD1|TRBJ2-6|TRBV7-8
CASSLSRDRGYSGANVLTF
TGTGCCAGCAGCCTATCCCGGGACAGGGGGTACTCTGGGGCCAACGTCCTGACTTTC
>.|.|TRBJ2-3|TRBV5-5
CASSPTGPPTDTQYF
TGTGCCAGCAGCCCTACAGGGCCCCCCACAGATACGCAGTATTTT
>once|TRBD1|TRBJ2-1|TRBV29-1
CSVLGTGGFDNEQFF
TGCAGCGTTTTGGGCACAGGGGGATTCGACAATGAGCAGTTCTTC
>.|.|TRBJ1-4|TRBV5-1
CASSPARGEKLFF
TGCGCCAGCAGCCCAGCTCGGGGGGAAAAACTGTTTTTT
>.|.|TRBJ1-5|TRBV7-2
CASSFQGNQPQHF
TGTGCCAGCAGCTTTCAGGGCAATCAGCCCCAGCATTTT
>once|TRBD2|TRBJ2-4|TRBV7-2
CASSFRGSGTLLAKNIQYF
TGTGCCAGCAGCTTCAGGGGTAGCGGGACCCTTCTAGCCAAAAACATTCAGTACTTC
>.|.|TRBJ1-3|TRBV7-8
CASSLEGLGGNTIYF
TGTGCCAGCAGCTTAGAAGGTCTAGGTGGAAACACCATATATTTT
>.|TRBD2|TRBJ2-1|TRBV5-1
CASSSTSGSYEQFF
TGCGCCAGCAGCTCTACTAGCGGGAGCTATGAGCAGTTCTTC
>.|.|TRBJ2-1|TRBV4-2
CASSQESPKLGVYNEQFF
TGTGCCAGCAGCCAAGAATCCCCAAAACTAGGAGTCTACAATGAGCAGTTCTTC
>.|.|TRBJ2-4|TRBV6-4
CASSPPRDNLRLAKNIQYF
TGTGCCAGCAGTCCCCCAAGGGACAACCTTCGTCTAGCCAAAAACATTCAGTACTTC
>.|TRBD2|TRBJ2-7|TRBV7-9
CASSLDFRLAGAREQYF
TGTGCCAGCAGCTTAGATTTCCGCCTAGCGGGAGCTCGGGAGCAGTACTTC
>.|.|TRBJ2-3|TRBV30
CAWSAGADTQYF
TGTGCCTGGAGTGCAGGGGCAGATACGCAGTATTTT
>.|TRBD2|TRBJ2-2|TRBV5-4
CASSFYQGTSGGELFF
TGTGCCAGCAGCTTTTATCAGGGGACTAGCGGCGGGGAGCTGTTTTTT
>.|TRBD2|TRBJ2-7|TRBV14
CASSQPGGPEQYF
TGTGCCAGCAGCCAGCCGGGGGGGCCCGAGCAGTACTTC
>.|.|TRBJ1-2|TRBV4-1
CASSPGVNYGYTF
TGCGCCAGCAGCCCCGGAGTGAACTATGGCTACACCTTC
>.|TRBD1|TRBJ2-3|TRBV5-1
CASSLIGTGATDTQYF
TGCGCCAGCAGCTTGATTGGGACAGGGGCCACAGATACGCAGTATTTT
>few|.|TRBJ1-4|TRBV28
CASSPLGQRPPNEKLFF
TGTGCCAGCAGTCCCCTAGGACAGCGGCCACCTAATGAAAAACTGTTTTTT